A single sample gave rise to the 28 T cell receptor beta chains below, sequenced in a study of shared clonotypes between healthy human individuals. Profiled with immunoSEQ multiplex PCR; TCRdb holds only in-frame clones, not every one. Found here are about 1 million clones, roughly 75% of them singletons; the top ten hold around 1.4%. The sequenced material came from memory CD4+ T cells sorted from blood. This sample's subset: CD45RA-negative fraction. The receptors were gathered from a man aged 18 to 30 in good health.

V and J are TRBV7-9 and TRBJ2-7; 9 bases line up with TRBD2. The germline V gene has CDR1 SEHNR and CDR2 FQNEAQ (reference sequence). The CDR3 is made up of 13 amino acids. Trimming cost V 4 bases and J 6 bases; bases outside gene matches: 4. CDR3 nucleotide sequence: TGTGCCAGCAGCTCAGCGGGAGGAAGCGAGCAGTACTTC. Encoded protein: CASSSAGGSEQYF.

The chain joins TRBV4-3 to TRBJ1-1, with D maybe TRBD1 (6 bases). The germline CDR1 and CDR2 sequences are LGHNA and YSLEER. This CDR3 has 16 amino acids. Trimming cost V 1 base and J 5 bases, with 17 bases left between them. The CDR3 region is CASSQGSDRPGTEAFF. The CDR3 DNA is TGCGCCAGCAGCCAAGGCAGCGACAGGCCGGGAACTGAAGCTTTCTTT.

The rearrangement links TRBV19 to TRBJ2-5; D possibly corresponds to TRBD2 (5 bases). TRBJ2-7 explains the end of the DNA better; the J call may be wrong. Germline CDR1 reads LNHDA; CDR2 reads SQIVND (reference sequence). The CDR3 totals 14 residues. The CDR3 sequence is CASSGQDGTYEQYF. CDR3 DNA: TGTGCCAGTAGTGGCCAAGACGGGACCTACGAGCAGTACTTC.

This clone has a single count. This CDR3 is also generated by other DNA sequences in the sample. This sequence joins TRBV5-4 and TRBJ1-6; the D is unclear. Germline CDR1 reads SGHNT; CDR2 reads YYREEE (reference sequence). V was cut by 3 bases and J by 0 bases, with 4 bases left in between. The CDR3 covers 14 residues. The CDR3 sequence is CASSSSSYNSPLHF. CDR3 DNA: TGTGCCAGCAGCTCTAGCTCCTATAATTCACCCCTCCACTTT.

The V and J genes are TRBV28 and TRBJ1-2, with TRBD1 matching 7 bases. The CDR3 is 14 residues long. Germline lookup yields CDR1 MDHEN and CDR2 SYDVKM. The trim removed 6 bases at V and 4 bases at J, leaving 8 bases unmatched. CDR3 coding DNA: TGTGCCAGCAGCCGATGGACAGGAACCTATGGCTACACCTTC. This sequence encodes CASSRWTGTYGYTF.

The sample holds one count of this clone. The rearrangement joins TRBV11-2 to TRBJ2-2, with 8 bases matching TRBD1. Germline trimming cut 6 bases from V and 6 bases from J; bases unmatched to any gene: 9. CDR1 is SGHAT and CDR2 is FQNNGV in the germline V gene. The CDR3 is 15 amino acids. The CDR3 DNA reads TGTGCCAGCAGGGAACAGGGGACAGGTGCCGGGGAGCTGTTTTTT. Translated, it gives CASREQGTGAGELFF.

Only one count was recorded for this clone. The V gene is TRBV30, the J gene TRBJ2-3; D perhaps matches TRBD1 (6 bases). The germline V gene encodes CDR1 GTSNPN and CDR2 SVGIG (reference sequence). The germline V and J ends were trimmed by 0 bases and 5 bases, with 15 bases remaining between them. The CDR3 covers 15 residues. The CDR3: CAWSVLDSLRDTQYF. CDR3 coding DNA: TGTGCCTGGAGTGTCCTGGACAGTTTGAGAGATACGCAGTATTTT.

The rearrangement joins TRBV27 to TRBJ2-5; D remains ambiguous. The germline V gene has CDR1 MNHEY and CDR2 SMNVEV (reference sequence). The CDR3 length is 14 residues. Trimming stripped 6 bases from V and 0 bases from J, with 11 bases between. The CDR3 coding sequence is TGTGCCAGCAGGGGCAGAGCATACCAAGAGACCCAGTACTTC. Encoded protein: CASRGRAYQETQYF.

The CDR3 loop reads CASHGGLQETQYF. The DNA for the CDR3 is TGTGCTTCCCACGGGGGGCTCCAAGAGACCCAGTACTTC. The rearrangement joins TRBV30 to TRBJ2-5; the D gene is possibly TRBD2 (7 bases). Germline V gene lookup returns CDR1 GTSNPN and CDR2 SVGIG (reference sequence). This CDR3 is 13 amino acids long. Complete variable domain (other parts from reference TRBV30 and TRBJ2-5): SQTIHQWPATLVQPVGSPLSLECTVEGTSNPNLYWYRQAAGRGLQLLFYSVGIGQISSEVPQNLSASRPQDRQFILSSKKLLLSDSGFYLCASHGGLQETQYFGPGTRLLVL.

V and J are TRBV7-8 and TRBJ2-7, with D perhaps matching TRBD1 (5 bases). V shed 3 bases and J shed 5 bases, with 14 bases lying between them. CDR3 length equals 14 residues. Per the germline V gene, CDR1 is SGHVS and CDR2 is FQNEAQ. The CDR3 region is CASSFQGLSNEQYF. CDR3 bases: TGTGCCAGCAGCTTCCAGGGTTTAAGTAACGAGCAGTACTTC. Full variable domain (missing parts from reference TRBV7-8 and TRBJ2-7): GAGVSQSPRYKVAKRGQDVALRCDPISGHVSLFWYQQALGQGPEFLTYFQNEAQLDKSGLPSDRFFAERPEGSVSTLKIQRTQQEDSAVYLCASSFQGLSNEQYFGPGTRLTVT.

This clone appeared a few times. This chain links TRBV28 with TRBJ1-3; perhaps TRBD1 as D (5 bases). This CDR3 contains 14 residues. V was trimmed by 2 bases and J by 9 bases, leaving 14 bases between them. Looked up from germline, CDR1 is MDHEN and CDR2 is SYDVKM. CDR3 residues: CASSLQGRMGTIYF. DNA of the CDR3: TGTGCCAGCAGTTTACAGGGCCGGATGGGCACCATATATTTT.

The chain carries TRBV6-6 and TRBJ1-1, with D perhaps matching TRBD1 (6 bases). From germline, CDR1 is MNHNY and CDR2 SVGAGI (reference sequence). Trimming removed 7 bases at V and 0 bases at J, with 9 bases between. This CDR3 comprises 13 residues. CDR3 in DNA: TGTGCCAGCATTACAGGGATGAACACTGAAGCTTTCTTT. It encodes CASITGMNTEAFF.

This clone came up once. V gene TRBV5-1 combines with J gene TRBJ1-5; a possible D gene is TRBD1 (5 bases). CDR3 size: 15 residues. Trimming took off 0 bases at V and 6 bases at J, with 13 bases between the two ends. Germline CDR1 reads SGHRS; CDR2 reads YFSETQ. Here the CDR3 reads CASSLDARAGQPQHF. In DNA form, the CDR3 reads TGCGCCAGCAGCTTGGACGCCAGGGCTGGTCAGCCCCAGCATTTT.

A few counts support this clone. CDR3 amino acids: CASSKLRGHGYTF. In DNA form, the CDR3 reads TGTGCCAGTAGTAAACTCAGGGGGCACGGCTACACCTTC. The rearrangement links TRBV19 to TRBJ1-2; 8 bases line up with TRBD1. Germline CDR1 and CDR2: LNHDA and SQIVND (reference sequence). The J segment lost 8 bases and the V segment lost 4 bases, leaving 6 bases of the junction unmatched. This CDR3 contains 13 residues.

The rearrangement joins TRBV11-2 to TRBJ1-5, with D unresolved. Trimming cost V 5 bases and J 0 bases, with 8 bases left between them. The CDR3 is made up of 14 amino acids. In germline, CDR1 is SGHAT, CDR2 FQNNGV. CDR3 sequence (DNA): TGTGCCAGCAGCAAAGAGTATAGCAATCAGCCCCAGCATTTT. It yields the protein CASSKEYSNQPQHF.

This chain links TRBV5-1 with TRBJ2-6; 7 positions match TRBD1. Germline-derived CDR1 and CDR2 are SGHRS and YFSETQ. The CDR3 has 18 residues. V lost 0 bases and J lost 0; bases outside the gene matches: 6. Here the CDR3 DNA reads TGCGCCAGCAGCTTGGGAGGGACAGCGTCCTCTGGGGCCAACGTCCTGACTTTC. It encodes CASSLGGTASSGANVLTF.

This sequence joins TRBV5-1 and TRBJ2-1, with 10 bases that match TRBD2. The V gene end was trimmed by 0 bases and the J gene end by 12 bases; junction bases not matched to a gene: 18. The germline V gene has CDR1 SGHRS and CDR2 YFSETQ. The CDR3 spans 18 residues. The CDR3 reads CASSLAIGTERGGRRQFF. Here the CDR3 DNA reads TGCGCCAGCAGCTTGGCCATTGGTACCGAGCGGGGGGGCCGTAGGCAGTTCTTC.

The J gene is TRBJ2-7, the V gene TRBV5-8, with D possibly TRBD1 on 6 matching bases. Looked up from germline, CDR1 is SGHTS and CDR2 is YDEGEE. This CDR3 has 13 residues. Deletions cut 4 bases from V and 3 bases from J, with 11 bases between. In DNA form, the CDR3 reads TGTGCCAGCAGCCACAGGGCTCTCTACGAGCAGTACTTC. Translated: CASSHRALYEQYF.

Of note for this clone: Additional DNA sequences in this sample encode the identical CDR3. CDR3 DNA: TGTGCCAGTAGTATCCCACGGACAGGGAAGGATGGCTACACCTTC. As protein: CASSIPRTGKDGYTF. V usage is TRBV19 and J usage is TRBJ1-2, with 8 bases fitting TRBD1. The V segment lost 3 bases and the J segment 6 bases; nucleotides outside the gene matches: 9. The CDR3 length is 15 residues. The V gene's germline CDR1 is LNHDA and CDR2 SQIVND (reference sequence).

This clone was observed a handful of times. The chain has TRBV18 and TRBJ1-2, with 12 bases matching TRBD1. Germline CDR1 is KGHSH and CDR2 is LQKENI. This CDR3 region has 14 residues. V was clipped by 4 bases and J by 8 bases; unmatched bases: 5. CDR3 loop: CASSQGTGGAGYTF. The CDR3 coding sequence is TGTGCCAGCTCACAAGGGACAGGGGGCGCGGGCTACACCTTC.

The gene calls are TRBV15 and TRBJ1-2; TRBD1 might be the D (6 bases). This CDR3 has 16 amino acids. V dropped 3 bases and J dropped 7 bases, with 21 bases sitting between them. Germline V gene data show CDR1 as LNHNV and CDR2 as YYDKDF (reference sequence). The CDR3 reads CATSRNSPGALSGYTF. CDR3 DNA sequence: TGTGCCACCAGCAGGAACTCGCCAGGGGCTTTGTCTGGCTACACCTTC.

The chain combines TRBV28 with TRBJ1-1; 8 bases line up with TRBD1. The germline CDR1 and CDR2 sequences are MDHEN and SYDVKM. The ends lost 8 bases at V and 5 bases at J; junction bases unmatched: 10. The CDR3 is made up of 14 amino acids. Here the CDR3 reads CASRGGRGRTEAFF. The CDR3 nucleotides read TGTGCCAGCCGGGGGGGCAGGGGGCGAACTGAAGCTTTCTTT.

The DNA for the CDR3 is TGTGCCAGCCCTAGGCAGGCTGAGCAGTTCTTC. Residues: CASPRQAEQFF. This chain connects TRBV7-9 to TRBJ2-1; D ambiguous. The CDR3 has 11 amino acids. The germline V gene encodes CDR1 SEHNR and CDR2 FQNEAQ (reference sequence). Trimming shortened V by 8 bases and J by 9 bases, and 11 bases separated the two germline ends.

The chain combines TRBV27 with TRBJ1-1; TRBD1 aligns across 7 bases. V lost 7 bases and J lost 11; bases outside the gene matches: 16. Germline V CDR1 and CDR2: MNHEY, SMNVEV (reference sequence). This CDR3 is built from 14 residues. CDR3 nucleotide sequence: TGTGCCAGCAAGGAAGCCAGGGGGGCAGCAAGGGCTTTCTTT. This translates into CASKEARGAARAFF.

The genes are TRBV2 and TRBJ2-2, with D possibly being TRBD1 or TRBD2 (5 bases each). Germline V gene sequence: CDR1 SNHLY, CDR2 FYNNEI. V was clipped by 7 bases and J by 4 bases, with 13 bases between them. The CDR3 runs 14 residues. In DNA, the CDR3 is TGTGCCAGCACCCTGACCGGGACCACCGGGGAGCTGTTTTTT. It translates to CASTLTGTTGELFF.

V is TRBV9 and J is TRBJ2-1; D possibly matches TRBD1 or TRBD2 (5 bases each). The CDR3 covers 16 residues. The V end was cut by 4 bases, the J end by 4 bases, with 18 bases between. Germline assignment: CDR1 SGDLS and CDR2 YYNGEE. CDR3 nucleotide sequence: TGTGCCAGCAGCTCCAGAGCGGCCTCAGGGTACAATGAGCAGTTCTTC. Residues: CASSSRAASGYNEQFF.

This chain joins TRBV25-1 and TRBJ1-1; possible D gene TRBD1, 5 bases. The V end was cut by 6 bases, the J end by 1 base, with 12 bases between. The CDR3 contains 14 residues. Germline CDR1 reads MGHDK; CDR2 reads SYGVNS. This CDR3 reads CASRPPGRNTEAFF. DNA for the CDR3: TGTGCCAGCAGGCCCCCAGGGAGGAACACTGAAGCTTTCTTT.

This clone was picked up a small number of times. J is TRBJ2-5 and V is TRBV29-1; 7 nucleotides agree with TRBD2. Losses at the gene ends were 3 bases for V and 5 bases for J; bases not matched to a gene: 6. In germline, CDR1 is SQVTM, CDR2 ANQGSEA. The CDR3 consists of 13 residues. DNA for the CDR3: TGCAGCGTTGATCCGGGGCGGGGGGAGACCCAGTACTTC. It encodes CSVDPGRGETQYF.